The clone carrying this T cell receptor (beta chain) was seen only once. These data come from a study of blood T cell repertoires in COVID-19. Study at large: Spain, Italy and the United States supplied samples that represented acute and convalescent COVID-19. T cells, B-cell-depleted T cells, or PBMCs provided the cDNA or gDNA that served as material.

Authors' analysis steps: For nucleated cells, counts were estimated from reference gene primer amplification. Clones were read by immunoSEQ multiplex PCR, and TCRdb kept only the in-frame ones, dropping some. Clonal size and the V and J genes are those of that table, whereas D and trimming came from the DNA. The sample records about 150,000 clones, about four fifths being singletons. The CDR3 runs to 15 residues. From germline, CDR1 is MNHEY and CDR2 SVGAGI. V shed 8 bases and J 6 bases; nucleotides not matched to a gene: 12. The receptor's source is an elderly woman with acute or convalescent COVID-19. The rearrangement uses TRBV6-5 and TRBJ2-7; 11 bases align to TRBD1. Source material: peripheral blood. As DNA, the CDR3 is TGTGCCAGCTATCCGGTCGGACAGGGGGCGCGCGAGCAGTACTTC. It translates to CASYPVGQGAREQYF.